The TCR beta chain described here comes from a study of blood T cell repertoires in COVID-19. The CDR3 is 15 amino acids. CDR1 is SQVTM, CDR2 ANQGSEA, per germline. V lost 1 base, J lost 1 base, and 13 bases lay in between. Using immunoSEQ multiplex PCR, the repertoire was profiled, and TCRdb retains in-frame clones only, with some absent. The sample has roughly 220,000 clones, 70% to 90% seen once. Material: peripheral blood. The chain couples TRBV29-1 to TRBJ1-1; tentatively, D is TRBD1 (5 bases). The clonotype originates from a man in his forties or fifties who had recovered from COVID-19. The CDR3 DNA is TGCAGCGTTGAAGGGGGCCCCGCTCGGAACACTGAAGCTTTCTTT. Its protein product is CSVEGGPARNTEAFF.